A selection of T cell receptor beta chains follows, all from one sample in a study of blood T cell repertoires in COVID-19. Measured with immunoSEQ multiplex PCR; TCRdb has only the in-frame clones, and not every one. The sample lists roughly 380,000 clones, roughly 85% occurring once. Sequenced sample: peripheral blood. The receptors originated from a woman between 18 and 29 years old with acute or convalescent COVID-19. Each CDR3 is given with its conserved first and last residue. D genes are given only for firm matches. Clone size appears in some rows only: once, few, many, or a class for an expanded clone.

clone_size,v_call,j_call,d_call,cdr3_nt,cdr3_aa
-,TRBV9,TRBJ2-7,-,TGTGCCAGCAGCGAAACAGCGGGCGAGCAGTACTTC,CASSETAGEQYF
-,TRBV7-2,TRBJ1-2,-,TGTGCCAGCAGCCGTGCAGGGGCCTATGGCTACACCTTC,CASSRAGAYGYTF
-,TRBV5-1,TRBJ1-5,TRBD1,TGCGCCAGCAGATCAGACAGGGGCAGCAATCAGCCCCAGCATTTT,CASRSDRGSNQPQHF
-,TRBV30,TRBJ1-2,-,TGTGCCTGGACTTTAGACAGAGAGGACTATGGCTACACCTTC,CAWTLDREDYGYTF
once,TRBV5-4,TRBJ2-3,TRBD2,TGTGCCAGCAGCTCGGGGGGCGGGGGGCCGCCGATCACAGATACGCAGTATTTT,CASSSGGGGPPITDTQYF
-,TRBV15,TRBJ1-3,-,TGTGCCACCAGCAGAGATGGTCAGGTTTCCGGAAACACCATATATTTT,CATSRDGQVSGNTIYF
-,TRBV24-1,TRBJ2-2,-,TGTGCCACCAGTGGAGGAAGCGGAGAAAACACCGGGGAGCTGTTTTTT,CATSGGSGENTGELFF
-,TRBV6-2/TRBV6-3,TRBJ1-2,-,TGTGCCAGCAGCCAGGGAGGGGGTCCTCGCTATGGCTACACCTTC,CASSQGGGPRYGYTF
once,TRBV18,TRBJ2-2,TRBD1,TGTGCCAGCTCACCAGGGACAGGAGACACCGGGGAGCTGTTTTTT,CASSPGTGDTGELFF
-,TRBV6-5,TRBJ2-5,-,TGTGCCAGCATCGATACAGGGAGACGGGAGACCCAGTACTTC,CASIDTGRRETQYF
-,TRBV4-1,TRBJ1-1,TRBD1,TGCGCCAGCAGCCAACAGGACAGGGGGGGTGAAGCTTTCTTT,CASSQQDRGGEAFF
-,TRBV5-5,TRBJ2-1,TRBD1,TGTGCCAGCAGCGCCTACCGGGACAGGGGTTTCTACAATGAGCAGTTCTTC,CASSAYRDRGFYNEQFF
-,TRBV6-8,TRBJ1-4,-,TGTGCCAACAGGAGACAGAGGACAACTAATGAAAAACTGTTTTTT,CANRRQRTTNEKLFF
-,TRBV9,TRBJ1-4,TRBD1,TGTGCCAGCAGCGCGGGATCAGGGGGACAGGGTCTACAACTGTTTTTT,CASSAGSGGQGLQLFF
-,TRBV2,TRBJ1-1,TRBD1,TGTGCCACCCCGGGACAGGGAGAAGGTGAAGCTTTCTTT,CATPGQGEGEAFF
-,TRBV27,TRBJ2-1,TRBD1,TGTGCCAGCAGAATATATACAGGGGATCGGTTCAATGAGCAGTTCTTC,CASRIYTGDRFNEQFF
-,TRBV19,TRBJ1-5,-,TGTGCCAGTAGTATCTATGGAGGTCAGCCCCAGCATTTT,CASSIYGGQPQHF
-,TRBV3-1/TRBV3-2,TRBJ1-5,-,TGTGCCAGCAGCCATGGGGGGGGACGTGGCAATCAGCCCCAGCATTTT,CASSHGGGRGNQPQHF
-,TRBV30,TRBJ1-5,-,TGTGCCTGGAACTCATTGGGGTCAGGGGAGCCCCAGCATTTT,CAWNSLGSGEPQHF
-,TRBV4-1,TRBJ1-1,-,TGCGCCAGCAGCCAAGACACACGGAACACTGAAGCTTTCTTT,CASSQDTRNTEAFF
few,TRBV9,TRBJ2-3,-,TGTGCCAGCAGCGTAGGGGAGCACCACACAGATACGCAGTATTTT,CASSVGEHHTDTQYF
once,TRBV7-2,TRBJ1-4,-,TGTGCCAGCAGCTTAGCGCGAACAGGGAATGAAAAACTGTTTTTT,CASSLARTGNEKLFF
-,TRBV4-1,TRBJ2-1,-,TGCGCCAGCAGCCCGCGGCCCTACAGGTCTGACAATGAGCAGTTCTTC,CASSPRPYRSDNEQFF
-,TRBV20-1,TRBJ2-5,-,TGCAGTGCTAGTCGCCAGATCCAAGAGACCCAGTACTTC,CSASRQIQETQYF
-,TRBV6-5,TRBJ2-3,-,TGTGCCAGCAGTTACGAAGCGGCGAGCACAGATACGCAGTATTTT,CASSYEAASTDTQYF
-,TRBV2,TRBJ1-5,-,TGTGCCAGCAGTGCGGACTATAGCCAGCCCCAGCATTTT,CASSADYSQPQHF
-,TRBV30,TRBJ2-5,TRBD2,TGTGCCTGGAGCTTGCGGGGGGCCCTCGGGGGGACCCAGTACTTC,CAWSLRGALGGTQYF
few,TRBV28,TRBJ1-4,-,TGTGCCAGCAGTCTGCGGGACGGTCAAGAAAAACTGTTTTTT,CASSLRDGQEKLFF
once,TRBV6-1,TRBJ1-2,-,TGTGCCAGCAGTGAAACTGTCTATGGCTACACCTTC,CASSETVYGYTF
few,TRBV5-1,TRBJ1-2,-,TGCGCCAGCACCGCTTCGACGGAGGAAGGCTACACCTTC,CASTASTEEGYTF
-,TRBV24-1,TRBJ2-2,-,TGTGCCACCAGTGCGTACGAGGGCGCGACTAACACCGGGGAGCTGTTTTTT,CATSAYEGATNTGELFF
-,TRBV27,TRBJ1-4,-,TGTGCCAGCAGTCGAGACAGGATGTATGAAAAACTGTTTTTT,CASSRDRMYEKLFF
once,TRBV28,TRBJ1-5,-,TGTGCCAGCAGGACACCAGGCAAGCATAGCAATCAGCCCCAGCATTTT,CASRTPGKHSNQPQHF
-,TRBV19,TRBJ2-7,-,TGTGCCAGTAGTGTTACAGGGTGGAGCTCCTACGAGCAGTACTTC,CASSVTGWSSYEQYF
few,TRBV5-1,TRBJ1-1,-,TGCGCCAGCAGCTTGATCCCGGGGCGGGAGAACACTGAAGCTTTCTTT,CASSLIPGRENTEAFF
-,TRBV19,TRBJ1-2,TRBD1,TGTGCCACCCCTTACAGGGGTGAGGGAAACTATGGCTACACCTTC,CATPYRGEGNYGYTF
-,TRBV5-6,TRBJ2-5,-,TGTGCCAGCAGCGGGCACCGGGACTTCCAAGAGACCCAGTACTTC,CASSGHRDFQETQYF
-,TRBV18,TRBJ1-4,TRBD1,TGTGCCAGCTCACCAAGACAGGGGGTTGAAAAACTGTTTTTT,CASSPRQGVEKLFF
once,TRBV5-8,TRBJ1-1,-,TGTGCCAGCAGCCTAAGAGGGGGCACTGAAGCTTTCTTT,CASSLRGGTEAFF
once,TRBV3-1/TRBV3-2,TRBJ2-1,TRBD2,TGTGCCAGCAGCTTCGGGACTAGCGGAAATGAGCAGTTCTTC,CASSFGTSGNEQFF
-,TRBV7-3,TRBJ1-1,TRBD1,TGTGCCAGCAGCCATTGGACAGGCGTTGAAGCTTTCTTT,CASSHWTGVEAFF
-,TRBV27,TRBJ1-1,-,TGTGCCAGCAGTTTATCGGGGGGGGGAGACACTGAAGCTTTCTTT,CASSLSGGGDTEAFF
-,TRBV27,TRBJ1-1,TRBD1,TGTGCCAGCAGTTTAGAGTCAGGGGGCGGATTATATACTGAAGCTTTCTTT,CASSLESGGGLYTEAFF
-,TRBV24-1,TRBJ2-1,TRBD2,TGTGCCCCACCGACTAGCGGGCACAATGAGCAGTTCTTC,CAPPTSGHNEQFF
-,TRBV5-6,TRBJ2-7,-,TGTGCCAGCAGCTTTGACAGGAACACCTACGAGCAGTACTTC,CASSFDRNTYEQYF
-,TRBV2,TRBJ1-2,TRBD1,TGTGCCAGCACCCAACAACTGACAGGGAACTATGGCTACACCTTC,CASTQQLTGNYGYTF
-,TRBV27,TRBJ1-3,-,TGTGCCAGCAGGGTCCCACAGGGATTCGGCTCTGGAAACACCATATATTTT,CASRVPQGFGSGNTIYF
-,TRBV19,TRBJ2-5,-,TGTGCCAGTAGTATGGTGCAGGGCCAAGAGACCCAGTACTTC,CASSMVQGQETQYF
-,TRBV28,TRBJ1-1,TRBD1,TGTGCCAGCAGTAACACAGGGGGCCCGAACACTGAAGCTTTCTTT,CASSNTGGPNTEAFF
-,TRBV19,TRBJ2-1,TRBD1,TGTGCCAGTAGTTGGCCGGGACAGGGGGCTGATGAGCAGTTCTTC,CASSWPGQGADEQFF
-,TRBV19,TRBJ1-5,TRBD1,TGTGCCAGTAGGGGCAGACAGGGCGGACAGCCCCAGCATTTT,CASRGRQGGQPQHF
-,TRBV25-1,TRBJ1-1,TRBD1,TGTGCCAGCAGTTACGAACAGGGGAGTCCTGAAGCTTTCTTT,CASSYEQGSPEAFF
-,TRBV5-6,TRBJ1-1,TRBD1,TGTGCCAGCAGCAGGCCGACAGGGGGGGTCACTGAAGCTTTCTTT,CASSRPTGGVTEAFF
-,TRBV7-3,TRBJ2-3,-,TGTGCCAGCAGTTCCACTCCGTACGGGGATACGCAGTATTTT,CASSSTPYGDTQYF
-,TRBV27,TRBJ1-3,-,TGTGCCAGCCCCGACTTAATAGAGGCAGCTGGAAACACCATATATTTT,CASPDLIEAAGNTIYF
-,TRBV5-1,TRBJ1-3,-,TGCGCCAGCAGCTTGGCAGGGTATGGAAACACCATATATTTT,CASSLAGYGNTIYF
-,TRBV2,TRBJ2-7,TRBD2,TGTGCCAGCAAAGGACTAGCGGGAGCAGCCGAGCAGTACTTC,CASKGLAGAAEQYF
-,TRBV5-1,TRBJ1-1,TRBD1,TGCGCCAGCAGCTTGGCCATTGGACAGGGAGAAGCTTTCTTT,CASSLAIGQGEAFF